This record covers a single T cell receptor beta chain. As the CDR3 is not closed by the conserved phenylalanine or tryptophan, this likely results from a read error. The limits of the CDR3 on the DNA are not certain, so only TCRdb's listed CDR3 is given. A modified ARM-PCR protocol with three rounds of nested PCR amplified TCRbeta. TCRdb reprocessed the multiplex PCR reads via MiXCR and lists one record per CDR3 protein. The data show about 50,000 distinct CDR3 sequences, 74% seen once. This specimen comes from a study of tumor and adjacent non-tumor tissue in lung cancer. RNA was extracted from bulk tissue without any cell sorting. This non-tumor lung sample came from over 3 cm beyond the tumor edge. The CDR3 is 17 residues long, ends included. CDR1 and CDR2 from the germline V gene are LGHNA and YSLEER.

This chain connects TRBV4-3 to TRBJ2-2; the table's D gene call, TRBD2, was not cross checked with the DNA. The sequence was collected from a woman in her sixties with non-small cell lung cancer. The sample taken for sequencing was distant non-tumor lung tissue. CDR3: CASSPSSSGANAGERFL.